This entry features one T cell receptor (beta chain) sequence. Germline assignment: CDR1 SGHNT and CDR2 YYREEE (reference sequence). This CDR3 has 13 residues. Trimming removed 2 bases at V and 3 bases at J, with 9 bases between. Stated time point: peripheral blood 6 weeks after treatment start. Produced via immunoSEQ multiplex PCR; TCRdb's table is partial and in-frame only. This table holds fewer than 85,000 clones, 88% found once. This specimen comes from a study of PD-L1 blockade in urothelial cancer. As for the study in general: Patients started atezolizumab in the mid-2010s, 1,200 mg intravenously every 3 weeks. Between 0 and 3 prior chemotherapy regimens had been given to patients. The researchers analyzed blood 3 weeks (second dose) and 6 weeks after treatment start. The median T cell count in blood samples was about 140,000.

The source was PBMCs, collected around atezolizumab (anti-PD-L1) treatment. The receptor comes from a man in his fifties or sixties with urothelial cancer. The genes are TRBV5-4 and TRBJ2-7; D might be TRBD1 (5 bases). The CDR3 DNA reads as TGTGCCAGCAGCTTAGACAGCTACTACGAGCAGTACTTC. Translated, it gives CASSLDSYYEQYF.